The 31 T cell receptor beta chains presented below share a single source sample, sequenced in a study of identical twins. MiXCR, run by TCRdb on the 5' RACE reads, gives a single entry per CDR3 protein. Here the sample spans 310,000 or so distinct CDR3 sequences, roughly 9.8% being singletons. Separately, the same data were catalogued under a study of yellow fever vaccine responses in identical twins.

Material for sequencing was CD8+ T cells sorted from blood. The source is a woman under 30 in good health.

In this sample, this clonotype turned up a few times. The genes are TRBV11-2 and TRBJ2-5; no clear D. V was cut by 1 base and J by 2 bases, with 8 bases left in between. Germline V gene lookup returns CDR1 SGHAT and CDR2 FQNNGV. The CDR3 runs 14 residues. The CDR3 loop is CASSLGAAQETQYF. Written as DNA, the CDR3 is TGTGCCAGCAGCTTAGGGGCAGCACAAGAGACCCAGTACTTC. Combining the CDR3 with reference TRBV11-2 and TRBJ2-5 gives the whole variable domain EAGVAQSPRYKIIEKRQSVAFWCNPISGHATLYWYQQILGQGPKLLIQFQNNGVVDDSQLPKDRFSAERLKGVDSTLKIQPAKLEDSAVYLCASSLGAAQETQYFGPGTRLLVL.

This clonotype was recorded at least ten times. The V gene is TRBV5-1, the J gene TRBJ2-3, with D hard to call. V gave up 4 bases and J gave up 5 bases, with 14 bases separating them. The CDR3 spans 14 residues. Germline V gives CDR1 SGHRS, CDR2 YFSETQ. In nucleotides, the CDR3 is TGCGCCAGCAGCCTAGGGCGGCCCAAAGATACGCAGTATTTT. Encoded protein: CASSLGRPKDTQYF.

This clonotype has a count of ten or more. The chain joins TRBV12-3 or TRBV12-4 to TRBJ2-7; 9 positions agree with TRBD1. CDR3 length: 14 residues. V was clipped by 7 bases and J by 0 bases; unmatched bases: 4. For the CDR3, the DNA is TGTGCCAGCAATTACAGGGGGCTCTCCTACGAGCAGTACTTC. It codes for CASNYRGLSYEQYF.

This clonotype has more than one count but fewer than ten. The chain carries TRBV20-1 and TRBJ2-1; the D gene is possibly TRBD1 (6 bases). Germline lookup yields CDR1 DFQATT and CDR2 SNEGSKA (reference sequence). V dropped 0 bases and J dropped 1 base, with 13 bases sitting between them. CDR3 length: 16 residues. DNA of the CDR3: TGCAGTGCTAGAGATTTGACAGGAGCATCCTACAATGAGCAGTTCTTC. This encodes CSARDLTGASYNEQFF.

V is TRBV6-6 and J is TRBJ2-7; a weak D match, TRBD2 (5 bases). Germline-derived CDR1 and CDR2 are MNHNY and SVGAGI (reference sequence). With 4 bases removed from V and 1 base from J, the gap between germline ends came to 8 bases. The CDR3 contains 13 residues. DNA for the CDR3: TGTGCCAGCAGTTGGACTCCTTCCTACGAGCAGTACTTC. It encodes CASSWTPSYEQYF.

Only a few counts were recorded for this clonotype. The rearrangement uses TRBV4-1 and TRBJ2-7; the D gene is possibly TRBD2 (5 bases). The CDR3 totals 15 residues. Per germline, CDR1 MGHRA and CDR2 YSYEKL. The V gene lost 0 bases and the J gene lost 7 bases, with 16 bases spanning the gap. The CDR3 here is CASSQEGRRGLEQYF. DNA of the CDR3: TGCGCCAGCAGCCAAGAAGGTCGCCGGGGTCTGGAGCAGTACTTC.

Worth noting for this clonotype: This may be a read error, as it is one base from a much larger clone. The chain uses TRBV7-2 and TRBJ2-3; 8 bases align to TRBD2. Looked up from germline, CDR1 is SGHTA and CDR2 is FQGNSA. The CDR3 is 16 amino acids. The CDR3 reads CATSTWTSPSTDTQYF. As DNA, the CDR3 is TGTGCCACCAGCACCTGGACTAGCCCAAGCACAGATACGCAGTATTTT.

The V gene is TRBV29-1, the J gene TRBJ1-2; tentative D call: TRBD1 (5 bases). Per the germline V gene, CDR1 is SQVTM and CDR2 is ANQGSEA. The CDR3 consists of 12 residues. V was pared by 3 bases and J by 6 bases, with 11 bases between. This CDR3 is CSVESGVDGYTF. CDR3 in DNA: TGCAGCGTTGAGTCGGGGGTGGATGGCTACACCTTC.

The V and J genes are TRBV20-1 and TRBJ1-3; D is unclear. Trimming took off 0 bases at V and 4 bases at J, with 19 bases between the two ends. This CDR3 spans 17 amino acids. Germline CDR1 DFQATT, CDR2 SNEGSKA (reference sequence). CDR3 DNA: TGCAGTGCTAGAGATATACTTAACCCGGGCGAGGGAAACACCATATATTTT. Translated, it gives CSARDILNPGEGNTIYF.

Turning to this clonotype: As the CDR3 is not closed by the conserved phenylalanine or tryptophan, this likely results from a read error. The rearrangement joins TRBV2 to TRBJ2-1, with no clear D. The CDR3 is 14 residues long. Trimming cost V 7 bases and J 0 bases, with 10 bases left between them. Germline V gene lookup returns CDR1 SNHLY and CDR2 FYNNEI. The CDR3 sequence: CASMRLPSYNEQFL. In DNA form, the CDR3 reads TGTGCCAGCATGAGGTTACCCTCCTACAATGAGCAGTTCCTC.

This clonotype has only a few counts. This chain uses TRBV14 with TRBJ2-1; D not certain. Trimming removed 0 bases from V and 6 bases from J, with 3 bases in between. Germline CDR1 is SGHDN and CDR2 is FVKESK. The CDR3 sequence is 12 residues long. The CDR3 nucleotides read TGTGCCAGCAGCCAAGAGTTCAATGAGCAGTTCTTC. Encoded protein: CASSQEFNEQFF.

The chain has TRBV6-4 and TRBJ1-1; 7 nucleotides line up with TRBD1. CDR3 length: 16 amino acids. Germline values: CDR1 MRHNA, CDR2 SNTAGT. The trim removed 2 bases at V and 1 base at J, leaving 7 bases unmatched. CDR3 loop: CASSDPWTGENTEAFF. In nucleotides, the CDR3 is TGTGCCAGCAGTGACCCTTGGACAGGCGAGAACACTGAAGCTTTCTTT.

This clonotype was detected a few times. CDR3 residues: CASSPWDRPHEQYF. The DNA of the CDR3 is TGTGCCAGCTCACCCTGGGACAGACCACACGAGCAGTACTTC. The rearrangement uses TRBV18 and TRBJ2-7; TRBD1 aligns across 7 bases. Losses at the gene ends were 3 bases for V and 5 bases for J; bases not matched to a gene: 7. Per the germline V gene, CDR1 is KGHSH and CDR2 is LQKENI. The CDR3 consists of 14 residues.

This clonotype was detected ten times or more. This chain links TRBV6-5 with TRBJ2-3, with a weak D call TRBD1 (5 bases). Germline values: CDR1 MNHEY, CDR2 SVGAGI. This CDR3 has 18 amino acids. V was cut by 0 bases and J by 4 bases, with 20 bases left in between. This CDR3 is CASSYSRQGRASADTQYF. The CDR3 nucleotides are TGTGCCAGCAGTTACTCGAGGCAGGGTAGGGCCTCCGCAGATACGCAGTATTTT.

This clonotype was counted many times. V usage is TRBV5-1 and J usage is TRBJ2-7; no clear D. The germline V gene has CDR1 SGHRS and CDR2 YFSETQ. The V gene lost 1 base and the J gene lost 6 bases, with 11 bases spanning the gap. The CDR3 runs 13 residues. DNA of the CDR3: TGCGCCAGCAGCTTGTCCCCATCGCGCGAGCAGTACTTC. Its translation: CASSLSPSREQYF.

A few counts support this clonotype. The chain couples TRBV20-1 to TRBJ2-7; 7 bases agree with TRBD1. The V gene end was trimmed by 6 bases and the J gene end by 4 bases; junction bases not matched to a gene: 9. The V gene's germline CDR1 is DFQATT and CDR2 SNEGSKA (reference sequence). The CDR3 extends over 13 amino acids. The CDR3 reads CSATGTEAYEQYF. The CDR3 DNA is TGCAGTGCAACCGGGACAGAAGCGTACGAGCAGTACTTC.

The chain links TRBV21-1 to TRBJ2-7; the table's D call TRBD1 went unverified against the DNA. TRBV21-1 is classified as a pseudogene. This CDR3 has 15 amino acids. The CDR3, as DNA: TGTGCCAGCAGCGACAGACAGCGCCTGTTCTACGAGCAGTACTTC. Translated, it gives CASSDRQRLFYEQYF.

The V call is TRBV20-1, the J call TRBJ2-3; possible D gene TRBD1, 5 bases. The CDR3 sequence is 15 residues long. Germline CDR1 reads DFQATT; CDR2 reads SNEGSKA (reference sequence). Deletions cut 0 bases from V and 6 bases from J, with 16 bases between. In nucleotides, the CDR3 is TGCAGTGCTAGAGATATTTCCCAGTACAGGGATACGCAGTATTTT. It translates to CSARDISQYRDTQYF.

This chain joins TRBV6-2 or TRBV6-3 and TRBJ2-7, with D perhaps TRBD1 (6 bases). The V and J ends lost 0 bases and 2 bases respectively, with 14 bases between them. CDR3 size: 16 residues. The germline V gene has CDR1 MNHEY and CDR2 SVGEGT. The CDR3 spells CASSYSDRLRTYEQYF. The CDR3 DNA sequence: TGTGCCAGCAGTTACTCCGACAGGCTGAGGACCTACGAGCAGTACTTC.

This clonotype has a count of ten or more. The genes are TRBV29-1 and TRBJ2-7, with D perhaps assigned TRBD1 or TRBD2 (5 bases each). The V gene's germline CDR1 is SQVTM and CDR2 ANQGSEA. The CDR3 extends over 16 amino acids. Trimming stripped 4 bases from V and 1 base from J, with 20 bases between. CDR3 DNA: TGCAGCGTTGTTTTCCGGGACCAACGACCTTCCTACGAGCAGTACTTC. It yields the protein CSVVFRDQRPSYEQYF.

This clonotype showed up just a few times. The chain recombines TRBV11-2 with TRBJ2-3; 7 nucleotides match TRBD2. This CDR3 has 17 amino acids. Germline loops: CDR1 SGHAT, CDR2 FQNNGV. V shed 2 bases and J 6 bases; nucleotides not matched to a gene: 14. CDR3 sequence: CASSLRGTTDLVDTQYF. In nucleotides, the CDR3 is TGTGCCAGCAGCTTAAGAGGGACTACCGATCTGGTCGATACGCAGTATTTT.

This clonotype occurred many times. The chain has TRBV29-1 and TRBJ2-2, with 10 bases fitting TRBD2. Germline V CDR1 and CDR2: SQVTM, ANQGSEA. CDR3 size: 18 residues. J gave up 4 bases and V 3 bases, and 14 bases lay outside the gene matches. Here the CDR3 DNA reads TGCAGCGTTGATGCGTGGAATAGCGGGGGGAGGGGCACCGGGGAGCTGTTTTTT. The encoded protein is CSVDAWNSGGRGTGELFF.

In its sample, this clonotype was seen a few times. The chain employs TRBV7-2 and TRBJ2-3, with D perhaps TRBD2 (5 bases). This CDR3 region has 15 residues. Trimming took off 1 base at V and 5 bases at J, with 13 bases between the two ends. Germline CDR1 reads SGHTA; CDR2 reads FQGNSA. Here the CDR3 reads CASSLGLLAGDTQYF. For the CDR3, the DNA is TGTGCCAGCAGCTTAGGGTTGCTAGCTGGAGATACGCAGTATTTT.

V and J are TRBV27 and TRBJ2-7, with D maybe TRBD2 (5 bases). The V end lost 2 bases, the J end lost 0 bases, and 11 bases lay between the germline ends. The CDR3 length is 15 residues. From germline, CDR1 is MNHEY and CDR2 SMNVEV (reference sequence). In DNA form, the CDR3 reads TGTGCCAGCAGTTTACGAGGGATGAGCTCCTACGAGCAGTACTTC. This translates into CASSLRGMSSYEQYF.

This clonotype showed up many times. The CDR3 is CASSQVSGRNEKLFF. CDR3 in DNA: TGCGCCAGCAGCCAAGTATCAGGGAGGAATGAAAAACTGTTTTTT. The chain recombines TRBV4-3 with TRBJ1-4, with a possible D match to TRBD1 (5 bases). Per germline, CDR1 LGHNA and CDR2 YSLEER. V lost 1 base and J 5 bases, leaving 11 bases between the germline ends. The CDR3 extends over 15 amino acids.

There are many counts of this clonotype. The chain joins TRBV12-3 or TRBV12-4 to TRBJ1-4; D uncertain. The CDR3 contains 13 residues. V was pared by 6 bases and J by 5 bases, with 10 bases between. CDR3 region: CASSLTSNEKLFF. The CDR3 DNA is TGTGCCAGCAGCCTTACCTCAAATGAAAAACTGTTTTTT.

This clonotype was recorded at least ten times. V and J are TRBV29-1 and TRBJ1-2; no reliable D call. The germline V and J ends were trimmed by 5 bases and 3 bases, with 13 bases remaining between them. Germline V gene data show CDR1 as SQVTM and CDR2 as ANQGSEA. The CDR3 runs to 13 residues. CDR3 bases: TGCAGCGTTCCAACCGAGGAGCACTATGGCTACACCTTC. It yields the protein CSVPTEEHYGYTF.

This clonotype appeared many times. The rearrangement joins TRBV6-4 to TRBJ2-1, with 11 nucleotides matching TRBD1. J lost 6 bases, V lost 6 bases, and 22 bases had no gene match. CDR1 MRHNA and CDR2 SNTAGT come from the germline V gene. The CDR3 consists of 20 residues. As DNA, the CDR3 is TGTGCCAGCAGCCTGACTAGGCCCCTACCCGGGACAGGGGGACTCAATGAGCAGTTCTTC. Translated: CASSLTRPLPGTGGLNEQFF.

The rearrangement links TRBV27 to TRBJ2-7; possible D gene TRBD1, 6 bases. Trimming cost V 6 bases and J 2 bases, with 17 bases left between them. This CDR3 has 15 amino acids. Germline assignment: CDR1 MNHEY and CDR2 SMNVEV (reference sequence). This chain's CDR3 is CASSYYRDIPYEQYF. DNA of the CDR3: TGTGCCAGCAGCTACTACCGGGACATTCCCTACGAGCAGTACTTC.

This clonotype has ten or more counts. The chain links TRBV29-1 to TRBJ2-1; 10 bases fit TRBD1. The CDR3 runs to 13 residues. CDR1 and CDR2 (germline): SQVTM, ANQGSEA. With 7 bases clipped from V and 3 bases from J, the junction kept 3 bases outside the gene matches. The CDR3 DNA sequence: TGCAGCGCCCGGACAGGGGGCTACAATGAGCAGTTCTTC. This gives the protein CSARTGGYNEQFF.

The V call is TRBV7-9, the J call TRBJ1-1; TRBD1 matches 7 bases. The germline gives CDR1 SEHNR, CDR2 FQNEAQ (reference sequence). The junction had 8 bases not matched to a gene; V was cut back by 4 bases and J by 0 bases. This CDR3 comprises 16 residues. CDR3 DNA: TGTGCCAGCAGCTCATTGAGACAGGGTTTGAACACTGAAGCTTTCTTT. This gives the protein CASSSLRQGLNTEAFF.